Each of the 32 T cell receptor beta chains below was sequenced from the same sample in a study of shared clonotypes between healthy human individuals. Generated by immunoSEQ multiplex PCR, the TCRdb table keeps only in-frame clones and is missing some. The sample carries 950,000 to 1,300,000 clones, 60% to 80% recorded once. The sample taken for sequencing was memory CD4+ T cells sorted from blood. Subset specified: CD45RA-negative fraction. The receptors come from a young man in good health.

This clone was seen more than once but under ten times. The CDR3, as DNA: TGTGCCAGCAGCCGGGACAGGGACGAAGGCACTGAAGCTTTCTTT. It specifies CASSRDRDEGTEAFF. This chain uses TRBV7-9 with TRBJ1-1, with 9 bases matching TRBD1. This CDR3 has 15 amino acids. J gave up 4 bases and V 5 bases, and 8 bases lay outside the gene matches. Germline lookup yields CDR1 SEHNR and CDR2 FQNEAQ (reference sequence).

This CDR3 reads CASSEVGQSYEQYF. The CDR3 DNA follows: TGTGCCAGCAGCGAGGTGGGACAATCCTACGAGCAGTACTTC. The V call is TRBV6-1, the J call TRBJ2-7; D is possibly TRBD1 (6 bases). Trimming removed 6 bases at V and 1 base at J, with 13 bases between. Per the germline V gene, CDR1 is MNHNS and CDR2 is SASEGT. This CDR3 is 14 amino acids long.

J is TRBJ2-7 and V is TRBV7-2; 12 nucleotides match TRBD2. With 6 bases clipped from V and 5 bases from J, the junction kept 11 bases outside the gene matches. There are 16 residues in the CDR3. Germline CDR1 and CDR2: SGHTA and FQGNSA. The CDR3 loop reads CASSSLAGGPIHEQYF. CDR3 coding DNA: TGTGCCAGCAGTTCCCTAGCGGGAGGGCCCATCCACGAGCAGTACTTC.

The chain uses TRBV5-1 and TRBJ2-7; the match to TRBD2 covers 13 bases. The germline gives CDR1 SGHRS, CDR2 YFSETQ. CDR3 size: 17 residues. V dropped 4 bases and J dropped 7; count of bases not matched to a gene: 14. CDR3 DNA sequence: TGCGCCAGCAGCGCAGCCTTCCAACTAGCGGGAGGGAGTGAGCAGTACTTC. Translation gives CASSAAFQLAGGSEQYF.

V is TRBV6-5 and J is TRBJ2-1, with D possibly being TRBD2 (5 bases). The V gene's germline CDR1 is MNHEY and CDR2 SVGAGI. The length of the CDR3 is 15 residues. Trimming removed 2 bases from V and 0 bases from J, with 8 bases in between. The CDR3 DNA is TGTGCCAGCAGTTACAGGGAGAGCTCCTACAATGAGCAGTTCTTC. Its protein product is CASSYRESSYNEQFF.

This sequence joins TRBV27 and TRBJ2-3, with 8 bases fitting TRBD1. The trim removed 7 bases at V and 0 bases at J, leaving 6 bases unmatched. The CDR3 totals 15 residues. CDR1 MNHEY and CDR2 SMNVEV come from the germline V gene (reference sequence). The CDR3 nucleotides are TGTGCCAGCACCCGAACAGGGGGGAGCACAGATACGCAGTATTTT. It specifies CASTRTGGSTDTQYF.

CDR3 sequence (DNA): TGTGCCAGCTCACCCCTGCCGGGGGGATTAAATGAAAAACTGTTTTTT. It translates to CASSPLPGGLNEKLFF. This chain uses TRBV18 with TRBJ1-4; D possibly corresponds to TRBD1 (5 bases). The CDR3 loop spans 16 amino acids. The ends were cut back, 3 bases at V and 5 bases at J, with 16 bases in the middle. The germline CDR1 and CDR2 sequences are KGHSH and LQKENI.

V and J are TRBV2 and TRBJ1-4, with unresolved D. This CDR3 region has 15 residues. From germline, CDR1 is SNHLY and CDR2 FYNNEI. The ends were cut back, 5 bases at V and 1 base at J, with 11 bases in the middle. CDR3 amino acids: CASSRQAGTNEKLFF. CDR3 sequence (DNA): TGTGCCAGCAGTCGTCAGGCGGGAACTAATGAAAAACTGTTTTTT.

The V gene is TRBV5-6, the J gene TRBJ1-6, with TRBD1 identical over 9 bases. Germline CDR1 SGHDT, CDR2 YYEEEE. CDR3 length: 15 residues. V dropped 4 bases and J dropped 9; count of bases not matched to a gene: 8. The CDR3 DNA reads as TGTGCCAGCAGCGTAAGACAGGGGGAAATTTCACCCCTCCACTTT. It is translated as CASSVRQGEISPLHF.

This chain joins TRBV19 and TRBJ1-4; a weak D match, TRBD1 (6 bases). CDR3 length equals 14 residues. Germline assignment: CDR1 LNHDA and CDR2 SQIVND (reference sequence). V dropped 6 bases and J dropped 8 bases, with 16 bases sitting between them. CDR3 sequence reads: CASSPKGVGEKLFF. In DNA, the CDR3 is TGTGCCAGTAGCCCGAAGGGGGTGGGCGAAAAACTGTTTTTT.

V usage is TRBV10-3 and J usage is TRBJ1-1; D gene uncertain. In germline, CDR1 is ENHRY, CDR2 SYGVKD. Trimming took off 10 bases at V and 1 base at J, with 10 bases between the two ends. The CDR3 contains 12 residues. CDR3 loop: CATEHPNTEAFF. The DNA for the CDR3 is TGTGCCACCGAGCACCCGAACACTGAAGCTTTCTTT.

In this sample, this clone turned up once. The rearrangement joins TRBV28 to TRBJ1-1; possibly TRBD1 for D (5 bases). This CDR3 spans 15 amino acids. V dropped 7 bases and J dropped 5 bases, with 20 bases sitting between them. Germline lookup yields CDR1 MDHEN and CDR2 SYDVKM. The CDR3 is CASTPGRLFLTEAFF. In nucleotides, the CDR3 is TGTGCCAGCACCCCAGGGCGTTTATTTTTAACTGAAGCTTTCTTT.

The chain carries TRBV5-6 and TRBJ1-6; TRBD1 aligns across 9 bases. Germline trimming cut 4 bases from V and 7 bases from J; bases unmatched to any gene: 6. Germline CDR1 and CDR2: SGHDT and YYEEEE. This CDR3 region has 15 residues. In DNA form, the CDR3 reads TGTGCCAGCAGCAGGGGGGACAGGGACAATTCACCCCTCCACTTT. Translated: CASSRGDRDNSPLHF.

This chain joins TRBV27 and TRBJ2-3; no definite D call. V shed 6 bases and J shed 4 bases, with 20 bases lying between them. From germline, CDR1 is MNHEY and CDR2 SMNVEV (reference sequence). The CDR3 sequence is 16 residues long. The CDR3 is CASRRLLAAKPDTQYF. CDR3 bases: TGTGCCAGCAGGCGTCTTCTGGCCGCCAAGCCAGATACGCAGTATTTT.

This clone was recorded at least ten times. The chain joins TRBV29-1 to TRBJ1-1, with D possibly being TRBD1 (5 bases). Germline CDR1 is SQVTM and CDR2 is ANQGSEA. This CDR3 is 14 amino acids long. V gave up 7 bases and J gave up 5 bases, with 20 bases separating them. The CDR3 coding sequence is TGCAGCGGTTCCGTAGGCACGGGGGGGACTGAAGCTTTCTTT. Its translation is CSGSVGTGGTEAFF.

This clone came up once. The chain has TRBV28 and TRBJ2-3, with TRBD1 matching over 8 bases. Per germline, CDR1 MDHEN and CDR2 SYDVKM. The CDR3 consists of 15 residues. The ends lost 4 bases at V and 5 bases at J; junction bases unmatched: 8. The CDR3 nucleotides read TGTGCCAGCAGTTCCCAGGGGGCGATCCGAGATACGCAGTATTTT. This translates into CASSSQGAIRDTQYF.

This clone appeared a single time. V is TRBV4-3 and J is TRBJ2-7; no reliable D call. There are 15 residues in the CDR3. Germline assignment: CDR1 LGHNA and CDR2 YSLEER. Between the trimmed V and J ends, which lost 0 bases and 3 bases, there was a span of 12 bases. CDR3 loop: CASSQERNLRYEQYF. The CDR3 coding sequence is TGCGCCAGCAGCCAAGAACGGAACCTACGCTACGAGCAGTACTTC.

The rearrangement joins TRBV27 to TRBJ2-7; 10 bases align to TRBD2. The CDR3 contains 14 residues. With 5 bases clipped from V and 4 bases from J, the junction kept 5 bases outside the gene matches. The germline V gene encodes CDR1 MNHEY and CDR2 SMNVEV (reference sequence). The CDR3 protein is CASSTQREGYEQYF. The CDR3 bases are TGTGCCAGCAGTACCCAGCGGGAGGGTTACGAGCAGTACTTC.

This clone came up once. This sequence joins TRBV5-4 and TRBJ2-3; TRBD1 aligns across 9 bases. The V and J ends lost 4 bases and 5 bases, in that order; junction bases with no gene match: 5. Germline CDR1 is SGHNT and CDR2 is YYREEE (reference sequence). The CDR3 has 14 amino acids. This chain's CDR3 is CASSQGQGGDTQYF. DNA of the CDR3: TGTGCCAGCAGCCAGGGACAGGGAGGAGATACGCAGTATTTT. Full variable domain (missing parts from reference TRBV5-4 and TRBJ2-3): ETGVTQSPTHLIKTRGQQVTLRCSSQSGHNTVSWYQQALGQGPQFIFQYYREEENGRGNFPPRFSGLQFPNYSSELNVNALELDDSALYLCASSQGQGGDTQYFGPGTRLTVL.

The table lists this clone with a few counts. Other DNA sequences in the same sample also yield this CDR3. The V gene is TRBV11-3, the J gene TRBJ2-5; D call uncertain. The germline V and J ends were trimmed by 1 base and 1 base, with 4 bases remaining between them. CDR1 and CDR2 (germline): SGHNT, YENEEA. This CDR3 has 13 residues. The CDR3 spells CASSLGSQETQYF. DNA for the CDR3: TGTGCCAGCAGCTTAGGCAGCCAAGAGACCCAGTACTTC.

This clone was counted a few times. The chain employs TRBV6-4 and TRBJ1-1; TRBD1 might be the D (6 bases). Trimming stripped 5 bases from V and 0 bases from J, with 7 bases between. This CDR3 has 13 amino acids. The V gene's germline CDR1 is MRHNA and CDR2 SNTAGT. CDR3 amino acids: CASSRQVNTEAFF. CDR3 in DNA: TGTGCCAGCAGTAGACAGGTGAACACTGAAGCTTTCTTT.

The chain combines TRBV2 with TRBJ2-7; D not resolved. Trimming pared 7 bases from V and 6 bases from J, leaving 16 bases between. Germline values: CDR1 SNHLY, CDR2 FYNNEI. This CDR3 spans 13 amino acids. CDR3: CASTLRTLGEQYF. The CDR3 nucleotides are TGTGCCAGCACTCTCCGGACCCTAGGCGAGCAGTACTTC.

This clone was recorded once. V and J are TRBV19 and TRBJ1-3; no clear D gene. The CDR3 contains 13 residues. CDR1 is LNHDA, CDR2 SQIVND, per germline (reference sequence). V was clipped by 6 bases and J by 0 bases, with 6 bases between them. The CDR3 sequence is CASRSYSGNTIYF. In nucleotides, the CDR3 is TGTGCCAGTAGGTCCTACTCTGGAAACACCATATATTTT.

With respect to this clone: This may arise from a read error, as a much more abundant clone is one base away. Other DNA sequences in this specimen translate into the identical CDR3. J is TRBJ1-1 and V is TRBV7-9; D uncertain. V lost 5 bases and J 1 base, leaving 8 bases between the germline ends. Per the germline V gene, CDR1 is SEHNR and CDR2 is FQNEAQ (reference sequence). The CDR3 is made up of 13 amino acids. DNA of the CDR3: TGTGCCAGCAGCCGGACGGGGAACACTGAAGCTTTCTTT. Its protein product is CASSRTGNTEAFF.

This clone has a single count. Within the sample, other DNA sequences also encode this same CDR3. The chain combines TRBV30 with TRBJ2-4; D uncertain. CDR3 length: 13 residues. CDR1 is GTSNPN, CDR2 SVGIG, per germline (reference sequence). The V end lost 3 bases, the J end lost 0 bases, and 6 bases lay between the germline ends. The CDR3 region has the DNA TGTGCCTGGAGCCAAGGAGCCAAAAACATTCAGTACTTC. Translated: CAWSQGAKNIQYF. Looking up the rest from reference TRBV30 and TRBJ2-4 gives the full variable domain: SQTIHQWPATLVQPVGSPLSLECTVEGTSNPNLYWYRQAAGRGLQLLFYSVGIGQISSEVPQNLSASRPQDRQFILSSKKLLLSDSGFYLCAWSQGAKNIQYFGAGTRLSVL.

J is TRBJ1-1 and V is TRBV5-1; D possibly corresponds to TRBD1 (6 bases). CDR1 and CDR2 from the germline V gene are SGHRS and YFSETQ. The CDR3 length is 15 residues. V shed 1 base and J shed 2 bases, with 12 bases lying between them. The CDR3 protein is CASSLSPGANTEAFF. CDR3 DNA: TGCGCCAGCAGCTTGTCCCCAGGGGCAAACACTGAAGCTTTCTTT.

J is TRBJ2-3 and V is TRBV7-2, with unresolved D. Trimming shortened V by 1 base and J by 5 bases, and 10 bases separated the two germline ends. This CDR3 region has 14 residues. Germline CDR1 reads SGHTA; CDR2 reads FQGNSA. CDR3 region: CASSLDYGRDTQYF. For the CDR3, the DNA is TGTGCCAGCAGCTTAGACTACGGGCGAGATACGCAGTATTTT.

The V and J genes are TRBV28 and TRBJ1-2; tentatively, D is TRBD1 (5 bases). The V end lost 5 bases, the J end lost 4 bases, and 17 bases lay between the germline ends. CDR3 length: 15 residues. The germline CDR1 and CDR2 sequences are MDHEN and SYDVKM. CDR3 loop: CASSPPGLLIYGYTF. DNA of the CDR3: TGTGCCAGCAGTCCGCCGGGACTCTTGATCTATGGCTACACCTTC.

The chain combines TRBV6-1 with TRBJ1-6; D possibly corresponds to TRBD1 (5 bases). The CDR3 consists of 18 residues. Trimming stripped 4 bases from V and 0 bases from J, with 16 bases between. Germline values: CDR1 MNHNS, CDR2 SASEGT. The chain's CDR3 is CASSGPQGRGSYNSPLHF. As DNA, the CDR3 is TGTGCCAGCAGTGGCCCGCAGGGAAGGGGCTCCTATAATTCACCCCTCCACTTT.

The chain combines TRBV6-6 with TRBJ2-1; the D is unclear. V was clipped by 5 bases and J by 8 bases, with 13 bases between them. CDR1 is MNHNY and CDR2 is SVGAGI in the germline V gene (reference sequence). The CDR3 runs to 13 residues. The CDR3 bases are TGTGCCAGCAGTCCATCCCCGACTTATGAGCAGTTCTTC. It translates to CASSPSPTYEQFF.

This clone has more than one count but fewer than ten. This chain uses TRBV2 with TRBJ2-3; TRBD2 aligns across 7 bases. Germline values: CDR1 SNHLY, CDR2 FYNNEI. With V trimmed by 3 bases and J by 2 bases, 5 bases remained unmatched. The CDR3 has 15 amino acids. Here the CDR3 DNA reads TGTGCCAGCAGTGACGCGGGAGCTATCACAGATACGCAGTATTTT. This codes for CASSDAGAITDTQYF.

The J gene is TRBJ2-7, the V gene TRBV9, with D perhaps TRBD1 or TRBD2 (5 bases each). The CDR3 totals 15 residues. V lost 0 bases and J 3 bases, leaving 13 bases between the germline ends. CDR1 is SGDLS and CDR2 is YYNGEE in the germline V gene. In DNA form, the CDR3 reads TGTGCCAGCAGCGTAGAAGAGGGGTCGGACTACGAGCAGTACTTC. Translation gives CASSVEEGSDYEQYF.